These 3 T cell receptor beta chains were all obtained from the same sample, sequenced in a study of glioma-infiltrating T cells after dendritic cell vaccination. Using immunoSEQ multiplex PCR, the repertoire was profiled, and TCRdb retains in-frame clones only, with some absent. Here the sample spans about 50,000 clones, approximately 89% being singletons. Time point in this sample: after dendritic cell vaccination, including at tumor progression/relapse. The sequences come from blood, collected after dendritic cell vaccination. Every receptor here comes from a human donor with glioblastoma.

The chain has TRBV6-1 and TRBJ2-5, with TRBD1 as a possible D gene (6 bases). V shed 8 bases and J shed 5 bases, with 21 bases lying between them. Germline CDR1 MNHNS, CDR2 SASEGT. This CDR3 comprises 15 residues. The CDR3 region is CASEVTLGTSETQYF. The CDR3, as DNA: TGTGCCAGCGAAGTAACGTTGGGGACATCGGAGACCCAGTACTTC.

The genes are TRBV7-2 and TRBJ1-2; a possible D gene is TRBD1 (6 bases). Germline values: CDR1 SGHTA, CDR2 FQGNSA. Trimming stripped 8 bases from V and 8 bases from J, with 18 bases between. CDR3 length: 13 residues. The CDR3 DNA is TGTGCCAGCTCTGGGGGGGCGGGTTCAGGCTACACCTTC. Translated: CASSGGAGSGYTF. The full variable domain, with the rest looked up from reference TRBV7-2 and TRBJ1-2, is GAGVSQSPSNKVTEKGKDVELRCDPISGHTALYWYRQSLGQGLEFLIYFQGNSAPDKSGLPSDRFSAERTGGSVSTLTIQRTQQEDSAVYLCASSGGAGSGYTFGSGTRLTVV.

This chain joins TRBV27 and TRBJ2-3, with 7 bases lining up with TRBD1. The CDR3 runs 14 residues. Trimming took 4 bases from V and 6 from J; bases not matched to a gene: 7. Germline values: CDR1 MNHEY, CDR2 SMNVEV (reference sequence). The CDR3 nucleotides read TGTGCCAGCAGTTCTGGACAGGTTTTGGATACGCAGTATTTT. It yields the protein CASSSGQVLDTQYF.